This TCR beta chain was sequenced in a study of CD8+CD57+ T cells in acquired aplastic anemia. Study at large: Mean read depth for CD4+ cells from healthy donors was about 9.9 million. Study results and caveats: Patients versus controls showed no significant CD8+ Simpson's diversity difference. In common between the patients and the controls were approximately 30 CD8+ CDR3 sequences.

From germline, CDR1 is SGHDN and CDR2 FVKESK. The CDR3 extends over 13 amino acids. V was trimmed by 1 base and J by 8 bases, leaving 11 bases between them. The study profiled TCR beta VDJ and CDR3 using genomic DNA as template. Each CDR3 protein is one row after TCRdb ran MiXCR on the reads. The table lists about 130,000 distinct CDR3 sequences, 48% of them singletons, with 2.5% to 3% in the top ten. Of note for this clonotype: Its antigen is as yet unknown.

The chain recombines TRBV14 with TRBJ1-2; D gene unclear. The receptor's source is a human donor in good health, serving as a control. The sequenced material came from sorted CD4+, CD8+, or CD8+CD57+ T cells (not recorded which) from PBMCs. CDR3 DNA sequence: TGTGCCAGCAGCCAAGCTCGAGGACGCGGCTACACCTTC. Its protein product is CASSQARGRGYTF.